Sequencing of this T cell receptor (beta chain) was carried out in a study of blood T cell repertoires in COVID-19. About the research overall: Sites across the United States, Italy and Spain contributed samples from acute and convalescent COVID-19.

Here immunoSEQ multiplex PCR was the method, and the copy in TCRdb shows in-frame clones only, minus some. The sample holds about 170,000 clones, roughly 87% seen once. Sequencing was done on a sample of PBMCs or T cells enriched from blood (not recorded which). The receptor comes from a woman aged 45-59 years who had recovered from COVID-19.

The CDR3 nucleotides read TGTGCCAGCGGGGACAGGGTTGGAGAGCAGTTCTTC. This codes for CASGDRVGEQFF. J is TRBJ2-1 and V is TRBV6-5; TRBD1 matches at 9 bases. Germline CDR1 MNHEY, CDR2 SVGAGI. Trimming took 8 bases from V and 10 from J; bases not matched to a gene: 6. There are 12 residues in the CDR3.